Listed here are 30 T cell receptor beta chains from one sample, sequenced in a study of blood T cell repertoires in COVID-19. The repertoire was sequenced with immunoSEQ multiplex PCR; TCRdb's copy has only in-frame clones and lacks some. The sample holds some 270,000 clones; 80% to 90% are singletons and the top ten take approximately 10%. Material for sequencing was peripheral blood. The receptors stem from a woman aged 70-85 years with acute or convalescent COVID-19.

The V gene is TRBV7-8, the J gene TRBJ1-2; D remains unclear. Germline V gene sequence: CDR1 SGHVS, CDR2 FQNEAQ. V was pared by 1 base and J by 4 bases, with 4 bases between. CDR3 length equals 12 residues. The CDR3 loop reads CASSLGAYGYTF. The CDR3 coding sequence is TGTGCCAGCAGCTTAGGGGCCTATGGCTACACCTTC.

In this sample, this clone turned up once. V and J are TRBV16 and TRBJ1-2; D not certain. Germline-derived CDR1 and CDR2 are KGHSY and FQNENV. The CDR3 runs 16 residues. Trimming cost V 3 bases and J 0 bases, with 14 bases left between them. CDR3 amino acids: CASSHRGGISNYGYTF. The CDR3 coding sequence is TGTGCCAGCAGCCATCGTGGAGGGATATCTAACTATGGCTACACCTTC.

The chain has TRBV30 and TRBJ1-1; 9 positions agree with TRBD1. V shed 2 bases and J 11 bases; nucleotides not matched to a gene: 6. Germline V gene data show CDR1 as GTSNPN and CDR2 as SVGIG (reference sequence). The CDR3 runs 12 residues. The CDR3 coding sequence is TGTGCCTGGAGTACCCGGGACAGGGCTGCTTTCTTT. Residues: CAWSTRDRAAFF.

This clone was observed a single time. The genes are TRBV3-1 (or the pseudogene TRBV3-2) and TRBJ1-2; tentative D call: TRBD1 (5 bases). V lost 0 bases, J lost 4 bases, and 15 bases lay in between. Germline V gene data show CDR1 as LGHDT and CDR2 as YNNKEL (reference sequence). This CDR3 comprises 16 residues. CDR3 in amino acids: CASSQEYQRQFYGYTF. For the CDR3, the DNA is TGTGCCAGCAGCCAAGAGTATCAACGACAGTTCTATGGCTACACCTTC.

The CDR3 nucleotides are TGTGCCACCCGGGTCTCCGGGACTAGCGGGCTCTACGAGCAGTACTTC. Translation: CATRVSGTSGLYEQYF. The V gene is TRBV21-1, the J gene TRBJ2-7; the D call in the table, TRBD2, was not verified against the DNA. TRBV21-1 counts as a pseudogene. This CDR3 is 16 amino acids long.

For the CDR3, the DNA is TGTGCCAGCAGTTTAAACAGGGCCCAAAACATTCAGTACTTC. Its protein is CASSLNRAQNIQYF. The rearrangement links TRBV27 to TRBJ2-4, with a possible D match to TRBD1 (6 bases). V was pared by 2 bases and J by 5 bases, with 10 bases between. CDR3 length equals 14 residues. Germline V gene sequence: CDR1 MNHEY, CDR2 SMNVEV (reference sequence).

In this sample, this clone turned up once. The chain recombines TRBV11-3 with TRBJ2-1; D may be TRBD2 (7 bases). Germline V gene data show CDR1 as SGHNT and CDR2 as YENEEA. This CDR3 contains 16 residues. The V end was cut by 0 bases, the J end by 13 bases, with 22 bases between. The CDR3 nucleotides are TGTGCCAGCAGCTTAGATGTCACGGGGGGCCTGGCTCCTCAGTTCTTC. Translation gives CASSLDVTGGLAPQFF.

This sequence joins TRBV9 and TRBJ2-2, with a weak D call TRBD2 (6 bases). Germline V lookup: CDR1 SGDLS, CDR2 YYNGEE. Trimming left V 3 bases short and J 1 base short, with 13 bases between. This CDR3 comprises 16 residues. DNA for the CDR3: TGTGCCAGCAGCGGAGGCCCCGGGGGGAACACCGGGGAGCTGTTTTTT. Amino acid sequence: CASSGGPGGNTGELFF. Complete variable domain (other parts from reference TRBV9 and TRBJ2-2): DSGVTQTPKHLITATGQRVTLRCSPRSGDLSVYWYQQSLDQGLQFLIQYYNGEERAKGNILERFSAQQFPDLHSELNLSSLELGDSALYFCASSGGPGGNTGELFFGEGSRLTVL.

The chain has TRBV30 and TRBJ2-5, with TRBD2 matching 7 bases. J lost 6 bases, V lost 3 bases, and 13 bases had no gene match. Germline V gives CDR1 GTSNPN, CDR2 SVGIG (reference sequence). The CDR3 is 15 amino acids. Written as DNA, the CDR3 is TGTGCCTGGAGCGCCATGGGGGGGACCCTCCAGACCCAGTACTTC. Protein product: CAWSAMGGTLQTQYF.

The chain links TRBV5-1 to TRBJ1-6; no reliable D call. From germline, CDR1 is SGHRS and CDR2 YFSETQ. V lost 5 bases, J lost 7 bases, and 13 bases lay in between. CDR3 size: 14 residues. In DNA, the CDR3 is TGCGCCAGCAGATTAGAGCTAGCAAATTCACCCCTCCACTTT. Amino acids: CASRLELANSPLHF.

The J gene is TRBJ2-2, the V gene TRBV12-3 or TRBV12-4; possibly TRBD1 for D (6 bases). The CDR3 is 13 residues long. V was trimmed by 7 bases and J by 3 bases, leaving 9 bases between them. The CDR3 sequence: CASNRAYTGELFF. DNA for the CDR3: TGTGCCAGCAACAGGGCGTACACCGGGGAGCTGTTTTTT.

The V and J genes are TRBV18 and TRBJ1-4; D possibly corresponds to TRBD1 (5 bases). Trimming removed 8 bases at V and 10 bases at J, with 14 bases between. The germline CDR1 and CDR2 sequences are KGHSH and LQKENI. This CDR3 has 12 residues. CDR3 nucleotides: TGTGCCAGCCGCGAGCAGGGAGGAAAACTGTTTTTT. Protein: CASREQGGKLFF.

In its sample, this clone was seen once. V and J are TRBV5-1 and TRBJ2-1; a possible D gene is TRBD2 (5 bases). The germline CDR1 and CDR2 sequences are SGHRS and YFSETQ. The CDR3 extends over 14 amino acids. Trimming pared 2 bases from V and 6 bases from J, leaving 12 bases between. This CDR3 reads CASSFTSVGNEQFF. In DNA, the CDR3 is TGCGCCAGCAGCTTTACTAGTGTGGGCAATGAGCAGTTCTTC.

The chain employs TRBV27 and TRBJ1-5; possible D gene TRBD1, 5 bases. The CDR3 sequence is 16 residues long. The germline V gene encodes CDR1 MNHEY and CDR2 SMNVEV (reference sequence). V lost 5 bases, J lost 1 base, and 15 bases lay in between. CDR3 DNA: TGTGCCAGCAGTCCCCGGGGACTCTTAAGCAATCAGCCCCAGCATTTT. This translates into CASSPRGLLSNQPQHF.

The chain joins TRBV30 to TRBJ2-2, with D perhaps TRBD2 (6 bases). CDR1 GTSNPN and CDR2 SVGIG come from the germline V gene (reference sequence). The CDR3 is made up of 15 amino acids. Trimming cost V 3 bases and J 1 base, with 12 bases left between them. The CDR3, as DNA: TGTGCCTGGAGAAATGGGAGGATGAACACCGGGGAGCTGTTTTTT. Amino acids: CAWRNGRMNTGELFF.

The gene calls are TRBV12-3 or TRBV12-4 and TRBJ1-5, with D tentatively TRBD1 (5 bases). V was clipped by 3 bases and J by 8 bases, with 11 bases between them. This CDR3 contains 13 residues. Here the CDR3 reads CASSFQGSEPQHF. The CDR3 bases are TGTGCCAGCAGTTTCCAGGGTTCGGAGCCCCAGCATTTT.

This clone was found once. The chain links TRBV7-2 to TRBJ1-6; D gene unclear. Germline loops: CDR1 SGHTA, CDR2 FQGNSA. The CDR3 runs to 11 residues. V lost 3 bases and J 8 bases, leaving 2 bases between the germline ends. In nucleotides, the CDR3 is TGTGCCAGCAGCTTCGATTCACCCCTCCACTTT. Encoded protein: CASSFDSPLHF.

For the CDR3, the DNA is TGTGCCAGCAGCCAAGTAGGGGGAGAGGATCAGCCCCAGCATTTT. Residues: CASSQVGGEDQPQHF. The chain carries TRBV4-2 and TRBJ1-5, with D possibly being TRBD1 (6 bases). Germline CDR1 LGHNA, CDR2 YNFKEQ. This CDR3 has 15 residues. The V and J ends lost 1 base and 5 bases respectively, with 12 bases between them.

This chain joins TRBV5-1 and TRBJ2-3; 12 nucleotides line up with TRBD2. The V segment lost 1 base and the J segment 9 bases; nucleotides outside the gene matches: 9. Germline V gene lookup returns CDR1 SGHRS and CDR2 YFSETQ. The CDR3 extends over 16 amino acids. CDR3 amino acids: CASSLTRTSGVGTQYF. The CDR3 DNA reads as TGCGCCAGCAGCTTGACCAGGACTAGCGGGGTGGGGACGCAGTATTTT.

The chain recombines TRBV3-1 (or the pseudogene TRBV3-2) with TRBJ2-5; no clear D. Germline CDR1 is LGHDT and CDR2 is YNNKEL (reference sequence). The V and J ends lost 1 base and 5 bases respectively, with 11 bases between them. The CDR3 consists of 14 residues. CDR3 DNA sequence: TGTGCCAGCAGCCAAGGTCCCAGGATGGAGACCCAGTACTTC. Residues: CASSQGPRMETQYF.

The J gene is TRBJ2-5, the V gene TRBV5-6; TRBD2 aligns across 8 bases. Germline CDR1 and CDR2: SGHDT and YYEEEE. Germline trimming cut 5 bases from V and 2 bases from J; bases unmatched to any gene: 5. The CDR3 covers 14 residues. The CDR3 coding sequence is TGTGCCAGCAGTAAACTAGCGGAGCAAGAGACCCAGTACTTC. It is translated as CASSKLAEQETQYF.

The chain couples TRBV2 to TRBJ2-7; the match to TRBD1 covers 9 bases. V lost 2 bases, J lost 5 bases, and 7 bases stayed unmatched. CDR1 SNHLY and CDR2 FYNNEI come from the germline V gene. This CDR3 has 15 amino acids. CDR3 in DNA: TGTGCCAGCAGTGAACTTGGACAGGGGTCCCACGAGCAGTACTTC. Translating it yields CASSELGQGSHEQYF.

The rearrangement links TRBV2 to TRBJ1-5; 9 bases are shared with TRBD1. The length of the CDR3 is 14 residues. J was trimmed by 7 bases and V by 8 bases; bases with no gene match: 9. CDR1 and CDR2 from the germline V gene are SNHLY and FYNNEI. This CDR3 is CASELGDRVQPQHF. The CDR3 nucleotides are TGTGCCAGCGAGTTAGGGGACAGGGTGCAGCCCCAGCATTTT.

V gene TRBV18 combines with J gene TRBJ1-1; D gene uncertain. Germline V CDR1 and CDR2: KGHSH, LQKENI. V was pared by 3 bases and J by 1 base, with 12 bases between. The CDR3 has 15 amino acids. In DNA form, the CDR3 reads TGTGCCAGCTCACCGGGCAGTCTCGCGAACACTGAAGCTTTCTTT. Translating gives CASSPGSLANTEAFF.

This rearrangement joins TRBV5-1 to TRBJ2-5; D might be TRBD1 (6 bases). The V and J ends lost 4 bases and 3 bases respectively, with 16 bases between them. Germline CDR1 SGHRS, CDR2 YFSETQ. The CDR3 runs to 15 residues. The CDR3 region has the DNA TGCGCCAGCAGCCTCCTTTTGGCAGGGGAAGAGACCCAGTACTTC. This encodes CASSLLLAGEETQYF.

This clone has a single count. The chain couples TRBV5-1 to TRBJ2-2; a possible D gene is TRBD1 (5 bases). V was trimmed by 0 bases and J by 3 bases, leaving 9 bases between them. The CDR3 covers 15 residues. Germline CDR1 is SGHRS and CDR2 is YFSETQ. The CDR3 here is CASSLEGSYTGELFF. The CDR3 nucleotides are TGCGCCAGCAGCTTGGAGGGGTCTTACACCGGGGAGCTGTTTTTT.

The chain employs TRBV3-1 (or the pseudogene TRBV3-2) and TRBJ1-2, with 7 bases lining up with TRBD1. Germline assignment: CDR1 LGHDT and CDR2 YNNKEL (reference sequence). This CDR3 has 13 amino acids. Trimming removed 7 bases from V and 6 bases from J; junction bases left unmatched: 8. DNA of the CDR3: TGTGCCAGCAACGGATACAGGGGCGATGGCTACACCTTC. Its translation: CASNGYRGDGYTF.

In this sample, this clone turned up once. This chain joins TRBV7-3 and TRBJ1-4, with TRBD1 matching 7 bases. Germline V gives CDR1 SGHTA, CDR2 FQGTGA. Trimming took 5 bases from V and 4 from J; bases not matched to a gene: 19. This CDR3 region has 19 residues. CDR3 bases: TGTGCCAGCAGCCCATCTCGACTTAAGGGGGCCTCGATTAATGAAAAACTGTTTTTT. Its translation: CASSPSRLKGASINEKLFF.

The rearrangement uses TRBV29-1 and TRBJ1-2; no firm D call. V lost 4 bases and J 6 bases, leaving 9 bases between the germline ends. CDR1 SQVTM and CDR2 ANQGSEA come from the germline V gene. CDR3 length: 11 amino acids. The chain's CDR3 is CSVGQVDGYTF. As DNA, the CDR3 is TGCAGCGTTGGTCAGGTAGATGGCTACACCTTC.

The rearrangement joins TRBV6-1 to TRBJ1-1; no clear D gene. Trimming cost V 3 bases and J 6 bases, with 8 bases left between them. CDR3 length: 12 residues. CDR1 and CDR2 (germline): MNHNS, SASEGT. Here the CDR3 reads CASSDLISEAFF. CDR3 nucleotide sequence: TGTGCCAGCAGTGATTTAATTTCTGAAGCTTTCTTT.